This T cell receptor beta chain was captured by sequencing in a study of metastatic and nonmetastatic thyroid tumors. Using MiXCR, TCRdb re-called clones from the PCR reads. The sample records fewer than 40,000 clones, roughly a third being singletons. A remark on this clone: Its antigen is unidentified. A much larger clone sits a single nucleotide away, making a read error possible.

Study-wide results and limits: In both blood and tumor samples, TCR beta diversity was reported significantly higher for malignant than benign nodules.

Per germline, CDR1 MNHNS and CDR2 SASEGT. The CDR3 runs to 13 residues. The trim removed 5 bases at V and 5 bases at J, leaving 6 bases unmatched. Every patient was untreated before thyroid surgery. This sequence originates from a female donor with papillary thyroid cancer or a benign thyroid nodule (not recorded which). Some clones in this sample may be carry-over from other donors' samples. Sequences were obtained from tumor tissue. This chain uses TRBV6-1 with TRBJ2-7; 7 bases map to TRBD1. CDR3 DNA sequence: TGTGCCAGCAGTACAGGGGAGACTGACGAGCAGTACTTC. Encoded protein: CASSTGETDEQYF.